The next 21 T cell receptor beta chains were all read from a single sample in a study of T cell responses to AZD1222 COVID-19 vaccine. The table came from immunoSEQ multiplex PCR; TCRdb's copy has only in-frame clones and leaves some out. This sample yields more than 150,000 clones, of which around 87% are seen a single time; just over 9% belongs to the top ten. Sequencing was performed on peripheral blood, taken 28 days after the second AZD1222 dose. The receptors derive from an adult who received the AZD1222 COVID-19 vaccine.

The chain carries TRBV11-2 and TRBJ2-3; D not resolved. The V end was cut by 3 bases, the J end by 9 bases, with 10 bases between. The germline V gene encodes CDR1 SGHAT and CDR2 FQNNGV. This CDR3 is 12 amino acids long. CDR3 sequence reads: CASSFAVNTQYF. CDR3 sequence (DNA): TGTGCCAGCAGCTTCGCAGTGAACACGCAGTATTTT. The full variable domain, with the rest looked up from reference TRBV11-2 and TRBJ2-3, is EAGVAQSPRYKIIEKRQSVAFWCNPISGHATLYWYQQILGQGPKLLIQFQNNGVVDDSQLPKDRFSAERLKGVDSTLKIQPAKLEDSAVYLCASSFAVNTQYFGPGTRLTVL.

The chain carries TRBV19 and TRBJ1-1; D might be TRBD1 (6 bases). Germline assignment: CDR1 LNHDA and CDR2 SQIVND (reference sequence). The CDR3 runs 14 residues. Here the CDR3 reads CASQGLLMNTEAFF. Here the CDR3 DNA reads TGTGCATCACAGGGATTACTCATGAACACTGAAGCTTTCTTT.

The chain has TRBV5-4 and TRBJ1-4, with 7 bases lining up with TRBD1. The length of the CDR3 is 13 residues. Germline values: CDR1 SGHNT, CDR2 YYREEE (reference sequence). With 1 base clipped from V and 8 bases from J, the junction kept 2 bases outside the gene matches. The CDR3 sequence is CASSLLQGEKLFF. As DNA, the CDR3 is TGTGCCAGCAGCTTGCTACAGGGGGAAAAACTGTTTTTT.

The rearrangement links TRBV4-2 to TRBJ1-1; weak D call: TRBD1 (6 bases). V gave up 3 bases and J gave up 0 bases, with 17 bases separating them. The CDR3 covers 17 residues. Germline CDR1 reads LGHNA; CDR2 reads YNFKEQ. The CDR3 DNA is TGTGCCAGCAGCCATCGGACAGTAGAGCCAATGAACACTGAAGCTTTCTTT. As protein: CASSHRTVEPMNTEAFF.

V is TRBV7-8 and J is TRBJ2-7, with D perhaps matching TRBD1 or TRBD2 (5 bases each). The CDR3 totals 13 residues. Germline V gene sequence: CDR1 SGHVS, CDR2 FQNEAQ. With 5 bases removed from V and 7 bases from J, the gap between germline ends came to 15 bases. The CDR3 nucleotides are TGTGCCAGCAGCCTCCCCCCGGGGCTGGAGCAGTACTTC. Amino acids: CASSLPPGLEQYF.

This chain connects TRBV6-5 to TRBJ1-5; the D gene is possibly TRBD1 (6 bases). The CDR3 length is 15 residues. Trimming removed 2 bases from V and 0 bases from J, with 8 bases in between. Germline V gives CDR1 MNHEY, CDR2 SVGAGI. The CDR3 protein is CASSYGGHSNQPQHF. The CDR3 nucleotides are TGTGCCAGCAGTTACGGGGGGCATAGCAATCAGCCCCAGCATTTT.

The chain joins TRBV3-1 (or the pseudogene TRBV3-2) to TRBJ2-7; 9 nucleotides match TRBD2. J was trimmed by 4 bases and V by 4 bases; bases with no gene match: 5. Germline V gene data show CDR1 as LGHDT and CDR2 as YNNKEL (reference sequence). This CDR3 spans 14 amino acids. The CDR3 here is CASSRAGGTYEQYF. The CDR3 nucleotides are TGTGCCAGCAGCCGGGCGGGAGGGACATACGAGCAGTACTTC.

V gene TRBV6-1 combines with J gene TRBJ2-2, with 9 nucleotides matching TRBD1. The germline V gene has CDR1 MNHNS and CDR2 SASEGT. The CDR3 consists of 15 residues. With V trimmed by 9 bases and J by 7 bases, 12 bases remained unmatched. The CDR3: CASQSRTGAGGELFF. The CDR3 DNA sequence: TGTGCCAGTCAGTCCCGGACAGGGGCGGGCGGGGAGCTGTTTTTT.

This chain joins TRBV5-4 and TRBJ2-3, with TRBD2 identical over 11 bases. The germline V gene encodes CDR1 SGHNT and CDR2 YYREEE (reference sequence). This CDR3 is built from 15 residues. J gave up 9 bases and V 1 base, and 7 bases lay outside the gene matches. The CDR3 coding sequence is TGTGCCAGCAGCTTGACTCTAGCGGGAGGAGGGACGCAGTATTTT. Translation gives CASSLTLAGGGTQYF.

The chain links TRBV6-5 to TRBJ1-5, with D perhaps matching TRBD1 (5 bases). The V gene's germline CDR1 is MNHEY and CDR2 SVGAGI. CDR3 length equals 14 residues. V lost 6 bases and J lost 5, with 14 bases in between. CDR3 in amino acids: CASSSGYSDQPQHF. In DNA form, the CDR3 reads TGTGCCAGCAGCTCAGGGTACTCGGATCAGCCCCAGCATTTT.

The gene calls are TRBV3-1 (or the pseudogene TRBV3-2) and TRBJ1-1; D uncertain. Germline V CDR1 and CDR2: LGHDT, YNNKEL (reference sequence). The CDR3 is 13 amino acids. V lost 5 bases, J lost 4 bases, and 11 bases lay in between. The CDR3 DNA follows: TGTGCCAGCAGCTTCGGACGGGGCACTGAAGCTTTCTTT. Translated, it gives CASSFGRGTEAFF.

The chain combines TRBV7-2 with TRBJ2-7; D not resolved. This CDR3 has 15 amino acids. Germline CDR1 is SGHTA and CDR2 is FQGNSA. Trimming took 0 bases from V and 0 from J, leaving 9 bases between them. The CDR3 DNA follows: TGTGCCAGCAGCTTAGCGTGGGGAAGCTCCTACGAGCAGTACTTC. It specifies CASSLAWGSSYEQYF.

This clone showed up just a few times. V gene TRBV28 combines with J gene TRBJ2-6; 12 bases agree with TRBD2. V dropped 6 bases and J dropped 0; count of bases not matched to a gene: 6. Germline CDR1 and CDR2: MDHEN and SYDVKM. The length of the CDR3 is 18 residues. The CDR3: CASSASGRAISGANVLTF. CDR3 coding DNA: TGTGCCAGCAGCGCTAGCGGGAGGGCCATCTCTGGGGCCAACGTCCTGACTTTC.

V and J are TRBV6-4 and TRBJ2-1; tentative D call: TRBD2 (6 bases). Between the trimmed V and J ends, which lost 7 bases and 10 bases, there was a span of 17 bases. This CDR3 comprises 13 residues. The germline CDR1 and CDR2 sequences are MRHNA and SNTAGT. In DNA form, the CDR3 reads TGTGCCAGCACTACCGACGGGGGAGGCGAGCAGTTCTTC. This encodes CASTTDGGGEQFF.

The V and J genes are TRBV19 and TRBJ2-6; D is undetermined. V dropped 7 bases and J dropped 0 bases, with 13 bases sitting between them. Germline V gene sequence: CDR1 LNHDA, CDR2 SQIVND (reference sequence). There are 16 residues in the CDR3. This CDR3 is CASTEVPNSGANVLTF. As DNA, the CDR3 is TGTGCCAGTACCGAAGTACCGAACTCTGGGGCCAACGTCCTGACTTTC.

The chain is built from TRBV28 and TRBJ1-1, with TRBD1 as a possible D gene (6 bases). Germline assignment: CDR1 MDHEN and CDR2 SYDVKM. This CDR3 spans 15 amino acids. V lost 5 bases, J lost 1 base, and 14 bases lay in between. The CDR3 bases are TGTGCCAGCAGTGAGCCGGGACACAAGAACACTGAAGCTTTCTTT. Amino acids: CASSEPGHKNTEAFF.

CDR3 sequence: CASSLMGGTEAFF. The CDR3 coding sequence is TGTGCCAGCAGCTTGATGGGAGGGACTGAAGCTTTCTTT. The chain carries TRBV9 and TRBJ1-1; no clear D. V was cut by 4 bases and J by 5 bases, with 12 bases left in between. Looked up from germline, CDR1 is SGDLS and CDR2 is YYNGEE. The CDR3 is made up of 13 amino acids.

The chain links TRBV6-5 to TRBJ2-1; 9 bases fit TRBD1. Germline CDR1 and CDR2: MNHEY and SVGAGI. Losses at the gene ends were 7 bases for V and 7 bases for J; bases not matched to a gene: 8. This CDR3 region has 14 residues. In DNA, the CDR3 is TGTGCCAGCACCCAGGACAGGGGACTGAATGAGCAGTTCTTC. Translated: CASTQDRGLNEQFF.

This clone was detected only once. The gene calls are TRBV2 and TRBJ1-2, with no clear D. From germline, CDR1 is SNHLY and CDR2 FYNNEI. The CDR3 consists of 15 residues. The V end was cut by 2 bases, the J end by 4 bases, with 14 bases between. CDR3 sequence: CASSEFGRLSYGYTF. The CDR3 DNA sequence: TGTGCCAGCAGTGAATTTGGGAGACTGAGCTATGGCTACACCTTC.

This clone appeared once. The V call is TRBV11-2, the J call TRBJ1-6; 8 bases fit TRBD1. CDR1 is SGHAT and CDR2 is FQNNGV in the germline V gene. The CDR3 is made up of 15 amino acids. V was clipped by 5 bases and J by 9 bases; unmatched bases: 9. Here the CDR3 reads CASSQTGDVRSPLHF. As DNA, the CDR3 is TGTGCCAGCAGCCAGACAGGGGACGTCCGTTCACCCCTCCACTTT.

The chain carries TRBV7-2 and TRBJ1-6; D perhaps matches TRBD1 (5 bases). The germline V and J ends were trimmed by 3 bases and 14 bases, with 20 bases remaining between them. Germline V gene sequence: CDR1 SGHTA, CDR2 FQGNSA. The CDR3 totals 15 residues. Here the CDR3 DNA reads TGTGCCAGCAGCTTGGGGGGAGGCAGACCAATTTCCCTCCACTTT. It is translated as CASSLGGGRPISLHF.